This T cell receptor (beta chain) came from a study of T cells in Graves' hyperthyroidism and ophthalmopathy. Study-wide background: Any treatment followed the collection of peripheral blood at initial diagnosis.

CDR1 is SNHLY and CDR2 is FYNNEI in the germline V gene. The CDR3 totals 17 residues. This clonotype was counted many times. Its antigen is unidentified. A junction end diverges from the germline sequence, so it may reflect a read error. RNA transcripts served as the template for amplifying TCR beta CDR3 regions. In the first-round RT-PCR of the TCR CDR3, the HTBI primer set was used. From the multiplex PCR reads, TCRdb called clonotypes with MiXCR, one entry per CDR3 protein. The top ten clones hold about 30% of a sample with fewer than 300,000 distinct CDR3 sequences, 13% to 15% of them seen once. General observations from the study: A model using 13 V-J features told ophthalmopathy apart from stable hyperthyroidism.

The genes are TRBV2 and TRBJ2-1; TRBD2 matches 11 bases. The sequence derives from a woman between 45 and 65 years old with Graves' hyperthyroidism that later progressed to Graves' ophthalmopathy. Sequences were obtained from blood. CDR3 coding DNA: TGTGCTAGCACGGGACTAGCGGTACCGGGCGCCTACAATGAGCAGTTCTTC. It yields the protein CASTGLAVPGAYNEQFF. The full variable domain, in which reference TRBV2 and TRBJ2-1 provide the parts outside the CDR3, is EPEVTQTPSHQVTQMGQEVILRCVPISNHLYFYWYRQILGQKVEFLVSFYNNEISEKSEIFDDQFSVERPDGSNFTLKIRSTKLEDSAMYFCASTGLAVPGAYNEQFFGPGTRLTVL.